A few counts support the clone carrying this T cell receptor (beta chain). Its antigen is undetermined. Germline loops: CDR1 SNHLY, CDR2 FYNNEI. The J segment lost 0 bases and the V segment lost 7 bases, leaving 6 bases of the junction unmatched. The CDR3 has 15 residues. This sample was taken from a study of cytomegalovirus exposure and HLA in healthy donors. This PCR relied on a set of 60 Vbeta primers and 13 Jbeta primers. Study processing details: In a later analysis, of approximately 81 million unique beta chains, roughly 9.9 million appeared in at least two donors. The protocol was immunoSEQ multiplex PCR, while the TCRdb copy is restricted to in-frame clones and leaves out a portion. The V and J calls and clone size were taken over from that table, and D and trimming were inferred from the DNA. The table has about 130,000 clones, approximately 63% seen once. Study findings and constraints: Within an earlier analysis, most TCR beta V segments proved productive either about 90% or about 30% of the time. Cytomegalovirus status, reportedly, was diagnosed with high specificity and sensitivity by the classifier.

Specimen: PBMCs. The chain recombines TRBV2 with TRBJ2-3; 8 bases line up with TRBD2. The source of this sequence is a woman in her sixties or seventies in good health and CMV-seropositive. The CDR3 DNA reads TGTGCCAGCATAGGCGGGAGGATCAGCACAGATACGCAGTATTTT. Protein product: CASIGGRISTDTQYF.